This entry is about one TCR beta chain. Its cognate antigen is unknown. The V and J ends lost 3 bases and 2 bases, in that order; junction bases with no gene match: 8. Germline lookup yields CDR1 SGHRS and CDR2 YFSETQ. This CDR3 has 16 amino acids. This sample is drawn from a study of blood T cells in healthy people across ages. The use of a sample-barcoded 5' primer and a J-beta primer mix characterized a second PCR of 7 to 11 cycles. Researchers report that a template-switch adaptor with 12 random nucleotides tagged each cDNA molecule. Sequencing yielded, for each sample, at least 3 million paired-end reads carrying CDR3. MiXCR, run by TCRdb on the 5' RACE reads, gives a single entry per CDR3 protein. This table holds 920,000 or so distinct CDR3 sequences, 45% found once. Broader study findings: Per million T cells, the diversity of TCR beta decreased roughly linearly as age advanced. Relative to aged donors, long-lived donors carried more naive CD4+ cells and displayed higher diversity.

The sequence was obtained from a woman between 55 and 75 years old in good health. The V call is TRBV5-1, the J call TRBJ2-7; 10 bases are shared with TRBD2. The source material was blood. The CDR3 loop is CASSSTIAGGTYEQYF. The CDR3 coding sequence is TGCGCCAGCAGCTCGACCATAGCGGGAGGCACCTACGAGCAGTACTTC.